The 24 T cell receptor beta chains given below trace back to one sample, sequenced in a study of spatial heterogeneity in lung cancer. Overall study results and limits: Tumor mutation counts were tracked by expanded intratumoral alpha and beta TCR counts.

Antigen specificity for these receptors is unknown. The sample's time point: sample taken at primary tumor resection. TCRdb re-called the 5' RACE reads with MiXCR, one entry per CDR3 protein. The sample yields under 6,500 distinct CDR3 sequences, 1% to 1.5% seen once. The sequences come from lung tumor tissue, collected at surgery. The receptors stem from a male donor with early-stage non-small cell lung cancer.

This clonotype qualifies as medium-sized. The chain recombines TRBV5-1 with TRBJ2-7, with D perhaps matching TRBD1 or TRBD2 (5 bases each). The CDR3 totals 13 residues. Trimming stripped 4 bases from V and 2 bases from J, with 10 bases between. CDR1 is SGHRS, CDR2 YFSETQ, per germline. CDR3 residues: CASSAGTPYEQYF. In DNA, the CDR3 is TGCGCCAGCAGCGCCGGGACCCCCTACGAGCAGTACTTC.

This clonotype qualifies as medium-sized (0.01 to 0.1%). The chain joins TRBV7-8 to TRBJ2-5, with no clear D. This CDR3 is 13 amino acids long. V was clipped by 1 base and J by 4 bases, with 7 bases between them. Germline V gene data show CDR1 as SGHVS and CDR2 as FQNEAQ. CDR3 sequence: CASSLDGSETQYF. CDR3 nucleotide sequence: TGTGCCAGCAGCTTAGATGGATCAGAGACCCAGTACTTC. The full variable domain, in which reference TRBV7-8 and TRBJ2-5 provide the parts outside the CDR3, is GAGVSQSPRYKVAKRGQDVALRCDPISGHVSLFWYQQALGQGPEFLTYFQNEAQLDKSGLPSDRFFAERPEGSVSTLKIQRTQQEDSAVYLCASSLDGSETQYFGPGTRLLVL.

By proportion, this clonotype is medium-sized. The chain uses TRBV6-2 or TRBV6-3 and TRBJ2-7; possible D gene TRBD1, 6 bases. Trimming left V 6 bases short and J 3 bases short, with 18 bases between. The CDR3 length is 15 residues. The germline V gene encodes CDR1 MNHEY and CDR2 SVGEGT. The DNA for the CDR3 is TGTGCCAGCAGACCACAGGGAGCCCTCATCTACGAGCAGTACTTC. Protein: CASRPQGALIYEQYF.

This clonotype is medium-sized within its sample. The J gene is TRBJ1-1, the V gene TRBV18, with 7 bases identical to TRBD1. The J segment lost 6 bases and the V segment lost 3 bases, leaving 10 bases of the junction unmatched. The CDR3 has 15 amino acids. CDR1 and CDR2 (germline): KGHSH, LQKENI. CDR3 in amino acids: CASSPVTGRLSEAFF. CDR3 in DNA: TGTGCCAGCTCACCCGTGACAGGGCGACTTTCTGAAGCTTTCTTT. Looking up the rest from reference TRBV18 and TRBJ1-1 gives the full variable domain: NAGVMQNPRHLVRRRGQEARLRCSPMKGHSHVYWYRQLPEEGLKFMVYLQKENIIDESGMPKERFSAEFPKEGPSILRIQQVVRGDSAAYFCASSPVTGRLSEAFFGQGTRLTVV.

This clonotype has at least ten counts. The V and J genes are TRBV5-1 and TRBJ1-2; D is ambiguous. CDR3 size: 15 residues. Looked up from germline, CDR1 is SGHRS and CDR2 is YFSETQ. V was cut by 4 bases and J by 2 bases, with 15 bases left in between. The CDR3 region is CASSPSPHHNYGYTF. In nucleotides, the CDR3 is TGCGCCAGCAGCCCATCACCCCATCACAACTATGGCTACACCTTC.

The table lists this clonotype with many counts. The V call is TRBV21-1, the J call TRBJ2-7; the D call TRBD1 from the table was never checked on the DNA. TRBV21-1 is deemed a pseudogene. The CDR3 length is 13 residues. The CDR3 DNA reads TGTGCCAGCTCCCTGGTCGGGATCGGCGAGCAGTACTTC. Protein sequence: CASSLVGIGEQYF.

This clonotype is labeled as medium-sized. This sequence joins TRBV3-1 and TRBJ2-2, with D hard to call. This CDR3 spans 11 amino acids. CDR1 is LGHDT and CDR2 is YNNKEL in the germline V gene (reference sequence). With 1 base removed from V and 10 bases from J, the gap between germline ends came to 4 bases. CDR3 loop: CASSQGLELFF. The DNA for the CDR3 is TGTGCCAGCAGCCAAGGGTTGGAGCTGTTTTTT.

This clonotype rates as medium-sized (0.01 to 0.1%). The chain links TRBV3-1 to TRBJ1-1, with 8 bases fitting TRBD1. Germline assignment: CDR1 LGHDT and CDR2 YNNKEL (reference sequence). The CDR3 sequence is 14 residues long. V was pared by 4 bases and J by 5 bases, with 6 bases of the junction left unmatched. The CDR3 nucleotides are TGTGCCAGCAGCCGCATGGACAGGGAAACTGAAGCTTTCTTT. This encodes CASSRMDRETEAFF. The complete variable domain, with remaining parts taken from reference TRBV3-1 and TRBJ1-1, reads DTAVSQTPKYLVTQMGNDKSIKCEQNLGHDTMYWYKQDSKKFLKIMFSYNNKELIINETVPNRFSPKSPDKAHLNLHINSLELGDSAVYFCASSRMDRETEAFFGQGTRLTVV.

There are many counts of this clonotype. This chain uses TRBV20-1 with TRBJ1-2; 8 bases line up with TRBD1. The germline gives CDR1 DFQATT, CDR2 SNEGSKA (reference sequence). J gave up 5 bases and V 3 bases, and 5 bases lay outside the gene matches. The CDR3 covers 13 residues. CDR3 nucleotide sequence: TGCAGTGCTAGCCCCGACAGGGGATATGGCTACACCTTC. As protein: CSASPDRGYGYTF.

This clonotype rates as medium-sized (0.01 to 0.1%). The CDR3 loop is CASSLRPQEGFGETQYF. The DNA of the CDR3 is TGTGCCAGCAGCTTACGGCCACAGGAAGGATTCGGAGAGACCCAGTACTTC. The chain uses TRBV7-6 and TRBJ2-5, with D possibly matching TRBD1 (5 bases). V dropped 2 bases and J dropped 4 bases, with 20 bases sitting between them. This CDR3 region has 17 residues. Per germline, CDR1 SGHVS and CDR2 FNYEAQ.

By sample share, this clonotype is medium-sized. V usage is TRBV6-5 and J usage is TRBJ2-3; D ambiguous. CDR1 is MNHEY and CDR2 is SVGAGI in the germline V gene. V was cut by 6 bases and J by 0 bases, with 7 bases left in between. CDR3 length: 13 residues. CDR3 region: CASRPFSTDTQYF. As DNA, the CDR3 is TGTGCCAGCAGGCCCTTTAGCACAGATACGCAGTATTTT.

This clonotype was observed many times. The chain couples TRBV7-2 to TRBJ2-1; possible D gene TRBD2, 5 bases. V was trimmed by 5 bases and J by 9 bases, leaving 14 bases between them. Looked up from germline, CDR1 is SGHTA and CDR2 is FQGNSA. This CDR3 has 13 residues. CDR3 DNA sequence: TGTGCCAGCAGCGTCGGACTTGGGAGTGAGCAGTTCTTC. This encodes CASSVGLGSEQFF.

This clonotype is medium-sized within its sample. The V and J genes are TRBV4-2 and TRBJ2-3; D call uncertain. The germline V gene has CDR1 LGHNA and CDR2 YNFKEQ. The CDR3 totals 13 residues. V shed 0 bases and J shed 6 bases, with 7 bases lying between them. This CDR3 reads CASSQDRSDTQYF. The CDR3 DNA reads TGTGCCAGCAGCCAAGATCGATCGGATACGCAGTATTTT.

This clonotype showed up many times. The V and J genes are TRBV9 and TRBJ2-5, with D perhaps matching TRBD1 or TRBD2 (6 bases each). CDR1 is SGDLS, CDR2 YYNGEE, per germline. There are 16 residues in the CDR3. V was shortened by 0 bases and J by 4 bases, with 16 bases between the two germline ends. The CDR3 DNA is TGTGCCAGCAGCGTAGGAGCTAGCGAAGGGGGAGAGACCCAGTACTTC. This codes for CASSVGASEGGETQYF.

This clonotype was found many times. The V call is TRBV2, the J call TRBJ2-2; D is perhaps TRBD2 (6 bases). The CDR3 consists of 15 residues. Trimming cost V 6 bases and J 2 bases, with 13 bases left between them. The germline gives CDR1 SNHLY, CDR2 FYNNEI. The CDR3 sequence is CASRAGTANTGELFF. The CDR3 coding sequence is TGTGCCAGCAGAGCCGGGACTGCAAACACCGGGGAGCTGTTTTTT.

This clonotype showed up many times. The chain couples TRBV7-2 to TRBJ2-1, with 7 nucleotides matching TRBD2. The germline V gene encodes CDR1 SGHTA and CDR2 FQGNSA. V gave up 5 bases and J gave up 5 bases; unmatched junction bases: 12. This CDR3 region has 16 residues. CDR3 sequence reads: CASSESGTGGDNEQFF. DNA of the CDR3: TGTGCCAGCAGCGAGAGCGGGACTGGGGGGGACAATGAGCAGTTCTTC.

This clonotype was found many times. J is TRBJ1-4 and V is TRBV7-2; D is possibly TRBD1 (6 bases). Germline lookup yields CDR1 SGHTA and CDR2 FQGNSA. V gave up 5 bases and J gave up 8 bases, with 18 bases separating them. The CDR3 spans 15 residues. CDR3 in DNA: TGTGCCAGCAGCACCTACAGGGAGGGTTTCGAAAAACTGTTTTTT. This translates into CASSTYREGFEKLFF.

This clonotype is judged medium-sized. CDR3 protein: CASSLGRGIGTIYF. CDR3 sequence (DNA): TGCGCCAGCAGCTTGGGACGTGGGATAGGTACCATATATTTT. This chain uses TRBV5-1 with TRBJ1-3, with D unresolved. Per germline, CDR1 SGHRS and CDR2 YFSETQ. The CDR3 length is 14 residues. Trimming removed 0 bases from V and 10 bases from J, with 14 bases in between.

The sample holds many counts of this clonotype. The chain recombines TRBV20-1 with TRBJ1-1; D possibly corresponds to TRBD1 (6 bases). V was shortened by 3 bases and J by 6 bases, with 11 bases between the two germline ends. Per germline, CDR1 DFQATT and CDR2 SNEGSKA (reference sequence). This CDR3 has 12 residues. The CDR3 DNA sequence: TGCAGTGCTAGGTCTGGGGGCCCTGAAGCTTTCTTT. Its protein is CSARSGGPEAFF.

This clonotype has ten or more counts. V is TRBV5-6 and J is TRBJ2-1; 9 bases map to TRBD1. The CDR3 extends over 14 amino acids. Germline lookup yields CDR1 SGHDT and CDR2 YYEEEE. The V gene end was trimmed by 3 bases and the J gene end by 8 bases; junction bases not matched to a gene: 6. The DNA of the CDR3 is TGTGCCAGCAGCTCAACTACAGGGGGCCATGAGCAGTTCTTC. Its protein is CASSSTTGGHEQFF.

This clonotype was seen many times. The rearrangement uses TRBV5-1 and TRBJ2-1; TRBD2 matches at 8 bases. Germline CDR1 and CDR2: SGHRS and YFSETQ. Germline trimming cut 2 bases from V and 8 bases from J; bases unmatched to any gene: 9. This CDR3 is built from 15 residues. The CDR3 protein is CASSFSGEKGYEQFF. The CDR3 nucleotides are TGCGCCAGCAGCTTTAGCGGGGAGAAAGGCTATGAGCAGTTCTTC.

This clonotype occurred many times. The V and J genes are TRBV20-1 and TRBJ1-1; no reliable D call. Looked up from germline, CDR1 is DFQATT and CDR2 is SNEGSKA (reference sequence). CDR3 length: 13 residues. The ends were cut back, 1 base at V and 3 bases at J, with 9 bases in the middle. CDR3 protein: CSARGPGDTEAFF. CDR3 nucleotides: TGCAGTGCTAGAGGCCCCGGGGACACTGAAGCTTTCTTT.

By frequency in the sample, this clonotype is medium-sized. The V and J genes are TRBV20-1 and TRBJ2-2, with D maybe TRBD2 (5 bases). V shed 3 bases and J shed 4 bases, with 12 bases lying between them. This CDR3 contains 14 residues. Germline values: CDR1 DFQATT, CDR2 SNEGSKA (reference sequence). The CDR3 sequence is CSASSLGSTGELFF. The CDR3 coding sequence is TGCAGTGCTAGTTCTTTGGGGAGCACCGGGGAGCTGTTTTTT.

This clonotype was detected ten times or more. The chain combines TRBV5-1 with TRBJ1-4; 11 positions match TRBD1. This CDR3 has 15 amino acids. J was trimmed by 3 bases and V by 4 bases; bases with no gene match: 2. Germline loops: CDR1 SGHRS, CDR2 YFSETQ. This chain's CDR3 is CASSGQGAANEKLFF. The CDR3, as DNA: TGCGCCAGCAGCGGACAGGGGGCAGCTAATGAAAAACTGTTTTTT.